The T cell receptor (beta chain) under discussion was sequenced for a study of cytomegalovirus exposure and HLA in healthy donors. Primers included in the PCR were 60 Vbeta and 13 Jbeta primers. Repertoires were generated with immunoSEQ multiplex PCR, while TCRdb's copy carries only in-frame clones and drops some. The repertoire holds 100,000 to 150,000 clones, with 65% to 90% as singletons. The ends lost 5 bases at V and 1 base at J; junction bases unmatched: 6. CDR1 is LNHDA, CDR2 SQIVND, per germline (reference sequence). This CDR3 has 17 residues. The V and J genes are TRBV19 and TRBJ2-6, with 9 bases lining up with TRBD1. The TCR originated in a girl aged 2 to 10 in good health and CMV-seronegative. Sample: PBMCs. The CDR3 loop is CASSPGTGRSGANVLTF. CDR3 in DNA: TGTGCCAGTAGTCCGGGGACAGGGAGGTCTGGGGCCAACGTCCTGACTTTC. Variable domain in full (rest from reference TRBV19 and TRBJ2-6): DGGITQSPKYLFRKEGQNVTLSCEQNLNHDAMYWYRQDPGQGLRLIYYSQIVNDFQKGDIAEGYSVSREKKESFPLTVTSAQKNPTAFYLCASSPGTGRSGANVLTFGAGSRLTVL.